The present entry profiles one TCR beta chain with its context. The data derive from a study of blood T cell repertoires in COVID-19. Study at large: The study drew acute and convalescent COVID-19 samples from the United States, Italy and Spain. T cells, B-cell-depleted T cells, or PBMCs supplied cDNA or gDNA.

Per germline, CDR1 SGHTA and CDR2 FQGNSA. The CDR3 totals 17 residues. J gave up 9 bases and V 1 base, and 10 bases lay outside the gene matches. Original handling: Using reference gene primer amplification, nucleated cell counts were estimated. Using immunoSEQ multiplex PCR, the repertoire was profiled, and TCRdb retains in-frame clones only, with some absent. For V, J and clone size, that table is used; D and trimming come from the DNA. The table has tens of thousands of clones, around 79% seen once. The source material was peripheral blood. This TCR was sampled from a woman aged 70 to 79 with acute or convalescent COVID-19. The chain recombines TRBV7-2 with TRBJ1-6; 9 nucleotides agree with TRBD1. CDR3 coding DNA: TGTGCCAGCAGCTTAGTACCTCCGGGACAGGGCTCTTCACCCCTCCACTTT. This encodes CASSLVPPGQGSSPLHF.